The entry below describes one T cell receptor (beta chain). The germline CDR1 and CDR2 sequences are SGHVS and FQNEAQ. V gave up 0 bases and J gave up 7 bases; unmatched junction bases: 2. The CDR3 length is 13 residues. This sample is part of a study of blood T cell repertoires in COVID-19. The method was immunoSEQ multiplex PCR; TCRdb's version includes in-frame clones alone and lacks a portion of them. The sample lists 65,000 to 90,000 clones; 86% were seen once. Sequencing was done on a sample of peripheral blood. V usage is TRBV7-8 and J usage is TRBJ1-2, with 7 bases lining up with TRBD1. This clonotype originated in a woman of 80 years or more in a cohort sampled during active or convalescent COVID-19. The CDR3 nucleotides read TGTGCCAGCAGCTTAGCAGGGGGCGGTGGCTACACCTTC. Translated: CASSLAGGGGYTF.